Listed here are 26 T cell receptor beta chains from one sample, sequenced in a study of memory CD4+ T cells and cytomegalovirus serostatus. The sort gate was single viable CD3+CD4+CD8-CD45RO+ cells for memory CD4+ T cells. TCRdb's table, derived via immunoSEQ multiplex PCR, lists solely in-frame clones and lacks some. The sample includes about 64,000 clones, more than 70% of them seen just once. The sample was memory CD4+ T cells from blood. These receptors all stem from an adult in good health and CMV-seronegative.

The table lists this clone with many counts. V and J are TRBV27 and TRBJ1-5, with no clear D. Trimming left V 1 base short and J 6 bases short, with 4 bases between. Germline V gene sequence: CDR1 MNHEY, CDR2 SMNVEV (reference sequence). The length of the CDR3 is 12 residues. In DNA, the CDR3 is TGTGCCAGCAGTTTATTGGGTCAGCCCCAGCATTTT. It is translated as CASSLLGQPQHF.

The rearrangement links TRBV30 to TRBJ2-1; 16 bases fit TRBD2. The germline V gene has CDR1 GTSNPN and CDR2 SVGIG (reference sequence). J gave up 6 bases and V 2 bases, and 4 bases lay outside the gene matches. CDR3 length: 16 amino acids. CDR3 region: CAWSSGTSGRANEQFF. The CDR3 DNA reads TGTGCCTGGAGTTCCGGGACTAGCGGGAGGGCCAATGAGCAGTTCTTC.

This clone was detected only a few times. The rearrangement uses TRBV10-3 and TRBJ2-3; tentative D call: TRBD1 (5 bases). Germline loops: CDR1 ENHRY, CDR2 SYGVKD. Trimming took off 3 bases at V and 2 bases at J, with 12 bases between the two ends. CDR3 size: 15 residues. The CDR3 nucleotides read TGTGCCATCAGTGACCAGGGCCAGCCCACAGATACGCAGTATTTT. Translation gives CAISDQGQPTDTQYF.

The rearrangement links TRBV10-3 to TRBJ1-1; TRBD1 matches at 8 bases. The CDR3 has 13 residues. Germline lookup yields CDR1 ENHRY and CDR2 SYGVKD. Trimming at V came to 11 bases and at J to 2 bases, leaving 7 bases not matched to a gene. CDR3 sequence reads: CAASGQGNTEAFF. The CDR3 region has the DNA TGTGCCGCCTCCGGACAGGGTAACACTGAAGCTTTCTTT.

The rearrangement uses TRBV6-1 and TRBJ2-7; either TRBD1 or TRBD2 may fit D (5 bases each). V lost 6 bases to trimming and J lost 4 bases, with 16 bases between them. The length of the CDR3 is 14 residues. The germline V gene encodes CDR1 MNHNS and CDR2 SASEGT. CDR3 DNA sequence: TGTGCCAGCAGGTGGGGGAATGGAGAGTACGAGCAGTACTTC. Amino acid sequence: CASRWGNGEYEQYF.

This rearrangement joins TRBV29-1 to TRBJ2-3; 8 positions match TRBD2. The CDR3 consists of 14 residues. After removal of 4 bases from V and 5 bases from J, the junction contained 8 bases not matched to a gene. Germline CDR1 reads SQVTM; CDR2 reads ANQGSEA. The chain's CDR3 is CSVVGSGSVDTQYF. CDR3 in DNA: TGCAGCGTTGTGGGGAGCGGGAGTGTAGATACGCAGTATTTT.

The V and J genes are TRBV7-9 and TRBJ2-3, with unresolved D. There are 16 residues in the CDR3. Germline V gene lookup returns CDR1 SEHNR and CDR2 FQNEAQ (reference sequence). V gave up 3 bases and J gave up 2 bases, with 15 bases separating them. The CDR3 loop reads CASSFLVMQSTDTQYF. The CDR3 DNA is TGTGCCAGCAGCTTTCTCGTGATGCAGTCCACAGATACGCAGTATTTT.

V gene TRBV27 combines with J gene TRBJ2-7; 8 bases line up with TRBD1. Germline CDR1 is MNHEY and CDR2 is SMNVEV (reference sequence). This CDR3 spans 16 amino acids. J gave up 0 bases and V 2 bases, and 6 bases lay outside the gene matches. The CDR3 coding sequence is TGTGCCAGCAGTTTAAGGGACAGGACACTCTCCTACGAGCAGTACTTC. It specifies CASSLRDRTLSYEQYF.

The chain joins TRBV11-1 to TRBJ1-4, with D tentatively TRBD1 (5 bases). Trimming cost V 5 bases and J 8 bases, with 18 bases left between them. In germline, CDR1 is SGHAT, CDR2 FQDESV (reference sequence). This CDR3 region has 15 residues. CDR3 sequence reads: CASSLTRGIGEKLFF. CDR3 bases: TGTGCCAGCAGCCTTACCCGGGGGATCGGAGAAAAACTGTTTTTT.

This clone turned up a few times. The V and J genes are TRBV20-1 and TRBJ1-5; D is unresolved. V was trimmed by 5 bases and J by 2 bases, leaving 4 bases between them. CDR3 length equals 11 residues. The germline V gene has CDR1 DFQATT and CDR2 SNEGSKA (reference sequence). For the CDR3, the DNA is TGCAGTGCTGCCCGCAATCAGCCCCAGCATTTT. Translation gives CSAARNQPQHF.

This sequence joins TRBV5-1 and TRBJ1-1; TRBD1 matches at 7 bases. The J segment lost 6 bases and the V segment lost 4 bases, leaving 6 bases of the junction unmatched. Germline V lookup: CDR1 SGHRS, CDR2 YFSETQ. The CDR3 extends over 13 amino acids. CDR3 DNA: TGCGCCAGCAGCCCTGGGACAGATGCTGAAGCTTTCTTT. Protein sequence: CASSPGTDAEAFF.

Here the CDR3 reads CASSLGSYGYTF. In DNA, the CDR3 is TGTGCCAGCAGTTTAGGATCATATGGCTACACCTTC. This chain uses TRBV28 with TRBJ1-2; the D is unclear. The CDR3 totals 12 residues. Germline CDR1 is MDHEN and CDR2 is SYDVKM. V was cut by 2 bases and J by 5 bases, with 6 bases left in between.

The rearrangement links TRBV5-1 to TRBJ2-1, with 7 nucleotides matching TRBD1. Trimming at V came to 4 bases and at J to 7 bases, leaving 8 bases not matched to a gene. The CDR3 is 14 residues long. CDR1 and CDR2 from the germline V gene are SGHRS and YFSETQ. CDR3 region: CASSPGQAANEQFF. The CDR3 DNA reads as TGCGCCAGCAGCCCAGGACAGGCAGCAAATGAGCAGTTCTTC.

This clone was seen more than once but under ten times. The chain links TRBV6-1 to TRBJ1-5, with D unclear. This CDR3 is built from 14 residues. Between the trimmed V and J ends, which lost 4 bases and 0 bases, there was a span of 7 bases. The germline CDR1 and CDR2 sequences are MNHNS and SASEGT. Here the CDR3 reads CASSVQFSNQPQHF. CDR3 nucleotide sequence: TGTGCCAGCAGTGTACAGTTTAGCAATCAGCCCCAGCATTTT.

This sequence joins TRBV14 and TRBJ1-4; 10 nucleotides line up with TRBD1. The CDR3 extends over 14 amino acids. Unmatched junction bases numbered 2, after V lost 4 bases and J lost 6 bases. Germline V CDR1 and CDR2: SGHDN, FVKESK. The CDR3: CASSRTGGYEKLFF. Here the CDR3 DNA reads TGTGCCAGCAGCCGGACAGGGGGATATGAAAAACTGTTTTTT.

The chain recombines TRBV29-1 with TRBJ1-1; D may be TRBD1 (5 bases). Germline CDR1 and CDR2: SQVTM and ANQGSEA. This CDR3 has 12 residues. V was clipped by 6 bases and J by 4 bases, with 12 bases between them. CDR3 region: CSVSPGGTEAFF. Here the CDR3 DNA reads TGCAGCGTAAGCCCCGGGGGCACTGAAGCTTTCTTT.

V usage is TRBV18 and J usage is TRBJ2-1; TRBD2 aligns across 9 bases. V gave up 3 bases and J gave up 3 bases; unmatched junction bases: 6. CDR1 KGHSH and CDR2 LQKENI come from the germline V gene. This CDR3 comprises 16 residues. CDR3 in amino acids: CASSPPSGNHYNEQFF. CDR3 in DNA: TGTGCCAGCTCACCTCCTAGCGGGAACCACTACAATGAGCAGTTCTTC.

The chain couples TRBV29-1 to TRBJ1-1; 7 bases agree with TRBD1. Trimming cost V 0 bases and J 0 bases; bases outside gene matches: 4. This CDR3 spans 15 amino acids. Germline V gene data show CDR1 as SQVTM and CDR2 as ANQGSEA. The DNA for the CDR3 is TGCAGCGTTGAAGAGGTACAGGGGCTGAACACTGAAGCTTTCTTT. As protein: CSVEEVQGLNTEAFF.

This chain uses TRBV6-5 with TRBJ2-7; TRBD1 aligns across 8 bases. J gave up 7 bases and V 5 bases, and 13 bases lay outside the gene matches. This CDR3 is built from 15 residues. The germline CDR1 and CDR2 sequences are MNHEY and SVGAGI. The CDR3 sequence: CASSGSGTGALEQYF. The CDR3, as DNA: TGTGCCAGCAGTGGATCAGGGACAGGCGCTTTGGAGCAGTACTTC.

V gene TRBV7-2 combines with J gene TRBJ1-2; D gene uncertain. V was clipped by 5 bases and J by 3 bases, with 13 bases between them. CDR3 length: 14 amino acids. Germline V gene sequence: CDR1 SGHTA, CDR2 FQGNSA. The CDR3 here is CASSVGVGYYGYTF. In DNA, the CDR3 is TGTGCCAGCAGCGTTGGGGTAGGGTACTATGGCTACACCTTC. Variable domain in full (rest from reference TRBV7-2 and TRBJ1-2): GAGVSQSPSNKVTEKGKDVELRCDPISGHTALYWYRQSLGQGLEFLIYFQGNSAPDKSGLPSDRFSAERTGGSVSTLTIQRTQQEDSAVYLCASSVGVGYYGYTFGSGTRLTVV.

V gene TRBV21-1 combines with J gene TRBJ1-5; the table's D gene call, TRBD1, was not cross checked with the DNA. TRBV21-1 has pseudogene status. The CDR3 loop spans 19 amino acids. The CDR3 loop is CASSKDAPQWDRVNQPQHF. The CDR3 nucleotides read TGTGCCAGCAGCAAGGACGCCCCCCAGTGGGACAGGGTCAATCAGCCCCAGCATTTT.

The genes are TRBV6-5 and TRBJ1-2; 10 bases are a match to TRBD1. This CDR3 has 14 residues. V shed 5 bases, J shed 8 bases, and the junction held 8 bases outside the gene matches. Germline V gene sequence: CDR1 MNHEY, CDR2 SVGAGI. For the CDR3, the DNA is TGTGCCAGCAGTCCCCTGGGACAGGGGAAAGGCTACACCTTC. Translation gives CASSPLGQGKGYTF.

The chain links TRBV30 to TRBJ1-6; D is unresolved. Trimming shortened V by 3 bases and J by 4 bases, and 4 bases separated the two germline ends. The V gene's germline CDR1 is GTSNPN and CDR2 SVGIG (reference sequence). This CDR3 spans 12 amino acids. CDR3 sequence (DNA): TGTGCCTGGAGGGAATATAATTCACCCCTCCACTTT. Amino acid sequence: CAWREYNSPLHF.

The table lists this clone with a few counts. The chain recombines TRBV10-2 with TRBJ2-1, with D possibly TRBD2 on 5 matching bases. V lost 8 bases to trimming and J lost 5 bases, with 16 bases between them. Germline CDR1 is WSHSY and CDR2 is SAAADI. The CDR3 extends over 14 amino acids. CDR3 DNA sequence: TGCGCCAGCGTGGACTCCCCGGCTAACAATGAGCAGTTCTTC. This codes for CASVDSPANNEQFF.

In DNA, the CDR3 is TGTGCCTGGAGGTCGGCATCTTATTCCTACGAGCAGTACTTC. This encodes CAWRSASYSYEQYF. The V and J genes are TRBV30 and TRBJ2-7, with no clear D. V lost 3 bases and J 1 base, leaving 13 bases between the germline ends. Per the germline V gene, CDR1 is GTSNPN and CDR2 is SVGIG (reference sequence). This CDR3 region has 14 residues.

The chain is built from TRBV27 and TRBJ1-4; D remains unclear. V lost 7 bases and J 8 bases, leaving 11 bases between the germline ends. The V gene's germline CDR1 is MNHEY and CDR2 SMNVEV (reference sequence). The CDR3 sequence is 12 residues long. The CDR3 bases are TGTGCCAGCAAATCGTTGGGGGAAAAACTGTTTTTT. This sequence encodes CASKSLGEKLFF.